The 31 T cell receptor beta chains below all came from one sample that was sequenced in a study of CD8+ T cells in alopecia areata listed by TCRdb under 2018. According to the study, the label for this sample's treatment or condition signals: oral pan-JAK inhibitor, 5-10 mg twice daily. Library preparation employed the immunoSEQ multiplex PCR assay. RNA was extracted from all samples and reverse transcribed into cDNA as template for TCR sequencing. The clones in this table, taken by TCRdb from immuneACCESS, are in-frame only. Not every clone is retained; where verified, under half of the shortfall comes from an unresolved V gene, and the cause of the rest is unknown. Present in this sample are just under 65,000 clones, 46% of which were seen just once. Of the sample, roughly 22% is held by the ten largest clones. The source was CD8+ T cells sorted from blood, collected at approximately week 39, from a patient treated with tofacitinib. Receptors originate from a human donor with alopecia areata.

This clone was counted only a few times. CDR3 region: CASSFTGTSTGELFF. The CDR3 DNA sequence: TGCGCCAGCAGCTTCACCGGGACTAGCACCGGGGAGCTGTTTTTT. V gene TRBV5-1 combines with J gene TRBJ2-2; 8 bases line up with TRBD2. After removal of 2 bases from V and 4 bases from J, the junction contained 4 bases not matched to a gene. The germline V gene encodes CDR1 SGHRS and CDR2 YFSETQ. The CDR3 contains 15 residues. Complete variable domain (other parts from reference TRBV5-1 and TRBJ2-2): KAGVTQTPRYLIKTRGQQVTLSCSPISGHRSVSWYQQTPGQGLQFLFEYFSETQRNKGNFPGRFSGRQFSNSRSEMNVSTLELGDSALYLCASSFTGTSTGELFFGEGSRLTVL.

The V gene is TRBV9, the J gene TRBJ2-7; 7 positions agree with TRBD2. V dropped 3 bases and J dropped 3; count of bases not matched to a gene: 12. CDR1 and CDR2 from the germline V gene are SGDLS and YYNGEE. CDR3 length: 16 amino acids. The CDR3 bases are TGTGCCAGCAGCGGGGGAGGGTCTCCATTTATCTACGAGCAGTACTTC. Translation gives CASSGGGSPFIYEQYF.

The genes are TRBV15 and TRBJ2-7; 8 bases match TRBD1. V lost 4 bases to trimming and J lost 2 bases; unmatched junction nucleotides: 4. From germline, CDR1 is LNHNV and CDR2 YYDKDF (reference sequence). The CDR3 runs 14 residues. The CDR3 DNA reads TGTGCCACCAGCATGTACAGGGGGGCCTACGAGCAGTACTTC. It encodes CATSMYRGAYEQYF.

Note on this clone: A much larger clone is a single base away; this may be a read error. The genes are TRBV2 and TRBJ2-1; TRBD2 matches at 7 bases. Germline V gene lookup returns CDR1 SNHLY and CDR2 FYNNEI. The CDR3 has 15 residues. The CDR3 spells CASSQGLADYNEQFF. CDR3 DNA sequence: TGCGCCAGCAGCCAAGGGCTAGCGGACTACAATGAGCAGTTCTTC.

Only one count was recorded for this clone. The V call is TRBV29-1, the J call TRBJ2-7; D may match TRBD1 or TRBD2 (5 bases each). Germline values: CDR1 SQVTM, CDR2 ANQGSEA. V was pared by 8 bases and J by 7 bases, with 18 bases between. The CDR3 is 12 residues long. Here the CDR3 reads CSIGFGTGEQYF. CDR3 sequence (DNA): TGCAGCATTGGGTTCGGGACGGGAGAGCAGTACTTC.

As concerns this clone: One end of the junction varies from germline; a read error may be responsible. The J gene is TRBJ2-1, the V gene TRBV7-9, with D perhaps TRBD2 (5 bases). CDR1 and CDR2 from the germline V gene are SEHNR and FQNEAQ (reference sequence). The CDR3 has 12 residues. CDR3 residues: CASRFGADEQFF. For the CDR3, the DNA is TGTGCCAGCCGCTTTGGAGCGGACGAGCAGTTCTTC.

This clone came up a few times. The chain uses TRBV4-1 and TRBJ1-1; 7 bases match TRBD1. This CDR3 has 16 amino acids. Trimming cost V 7 bases and J 1 base; bases outside gene matches: 12. Germline V gene lookup returns CDR1 MGHRA and CDR2 YSYEKL. The CDR3 DNA sequence: TGCGCCAGCACCCGAAACAGGGGACGCGGGAACACTGAAGCTTTCTTT. Translated, it gives CASTRNRGRGNTEAFF.

The chain combines TRBV9 with TRBJ2-2; TRBD2 matches 15 bases. The length of the CDR3 is 17 residues. J gave up 7 bases and V 0 bases, and 4 bases lay outside the gene matches. Germline V gene data show CDR1 as SGDLS and CDR2 as YYNGEE. In DNA form, the CDR3 reads TGTGCCAGCAGCGTAGAGGGACTAGCGGGAGGTAACGGGGAGCTGTTTTTT. Translating gives CASSVEGLAGGNGELFF.

This clone has a handful of counts. The CDR3 DNA is TGTGCGACTCGGACTAGGGGGACTTACACCGGGGAGCTGTTTTTT. Residues: CATRTRGTYTGELFF. The chain has TRBV6-1 and TRBJ2-2, with D perhaps matching TRBD2 (7 bases). CDR1 and CDR2 (germline): MNHNS, SASEGT. This CDR3 contains 15 residues.

The table lists this clone with a count of one. This sequence joins TRBV29-1 and TRBJ2-5, with D tentatively TRBD1 or TRBD2 (5 bases each). From germline, CDR1 is SQVTM and CDR2 ANQGSEA. There are 13 residues in the CDR3. Trimming stripped 5 bases from V and 2 bases from J, with 12 bases between. The DNA for the CDR3 is TGCAGCGTTATTTCCGGGACGCAAGAGACCCAGTACTTC. It specifies CSVISGTQETQYF.

The rearrangement uses TRBV5-1 and TRBJ2-1; 10 bases match TRBD2. CDR1 SGHRS and CDR2 YFSETQ come from the germline V gene. V lost 3 bases to trimming and J lost 5 bases; unmatched junction nucleotides: 17. The CDR3 is 19 residues long. The chain's CDR3 is CASSSNTRLAGLVHNEQFF. In DNA, the CDR3 is TGCGCCAGCAGCTCCAACACCAGACTAGCGGGTTTAGTACACAATGAGCAGTTCTTC.

The chain joins TRBV27 to TRBJ2-1, with no clear D. Trimming took 7 bases from V and 8 from J, leaving 15 bases between them. This CDR3 is 13 amino acids long. In germline, CDR1 is MNHEY, CDR2 SMNVEV (reference sequence). The CDR3 DNA follows: TGTGCCAGCACCCAGGACCCGGCGGATGAGCAGTTCTTC. Encoded protein: CASTQDPADEQFF.

The CDR3 here is CAWSVFQGGNTEAFF. The CDR3 DNA is TGTGCCTGGAGTGTATTTCAGGGAGGGAACACTGAAGCTTTCTTT. The V call is TRBV30, the J call TRBJ1-1; D might be TRBD1 (5 bases). This CDR3 contains 15 residues. Germline V gives CDR1 GTSNPN, CDR2 SVGIG (reference sequence). V gave up 0 bases and J gave up 1 base, with 12 bases separating them.

This clone has just a few counts. This chain uses TRBV29-1 with TRBJ1-2; D is unclear. There are 14 residues in the CDR3. Deletions cut 3 bases from V and 8 bases from J, with 19 bases between. In germline, CDR1 is SQVTM, CDR2 ANQGSEA. CDR3 loop: CSVEWSAPLSGYTF. The CDR3 DNA reads TGCAGCGTTGAGTGGTCCGCGCCACTCTCCGGCTACACCTTC.

V and J are TRBV7-8 and TRBJ2-3, with 11 bases aligning to TRBD1. The J segment lost 0 bases and the V segment lost 10 bases, leaving 3 bases of the junction unmatched. This CDR3 comprises 14 residues. CDR1 and CDR2 (germline): SGHVS, FQNEAQ. DNA of the CDR3: TGTGCCACCGGGACAGGGGGAAGCACAGATACGCAGTATTTT. It translates to CATGTGGSTDTQYF.

This clone was found a few times. V is TRBV29-1 and J is TRBJ2-1, with 14 bases identical to TRBD2. V gave up 6 bases and J gave up 9 bases; unmatched junction bases: 7. Germline V gene lookup returns CDR1 SQVTM and CDR2 ANQGSEA. This CDR3 contains 14 residues. CDR3 region: CSVAGLAGVGEQFF. The CDR3 DNA reads as TGCAGCGTCGCGGGACTAGCGGGAGTGGGTGAGCAGTTCTTC.

V is TRBV5-1 and J is TRBJ2-1; 8 bases map to TRBD1. V shed 5 bases and J 6 bases; nucleotides not matched to a gene: 4. CDR1 SGHRS and CDR2 YFSETQ come from the germline V gene. The CDR3 runs to 13 residues. Here the CDR3 DNA reads TGCGCCAGCAGTCGCGGGACAGGCAATGAGCAGTTCTTC. Protein sequence: CASSRGTGNEQFF.

A few counts support this clone. The chain employs TRBV2 and TRBJ1-5; D call uncertain. Germline CDR1 is SNHLY and CDR2 is FYNNEI. The CDR3 runs 15 residues. Trimming removed 3 bases from V and 1 base from J, with 10 bases in between. As DNA, the CDR3 is TGTGCCAGCAGTGATGGGTGGCAGAGCAATCAGCCCCAGCATTTT. This translates into CASSDGWQSNQPQHF. The whole variable domain, remainder taken from reference TRBV2 and TRBJ1-5, is EPEVTQTPSHQVTQMGQEVILRCVPISNHLYFYWYRQILGQKVEFLVSFYNNEISEKSEIFDDQFSVERPDGSNFTLKIRSTKLEDSAMYFCASSDGWQSNQPQHFGDGTRLSIL.

V usage is TRBV29-1 and J usage is TRBJ2-2, with D unresolved. Per the germline V gene, CDR1 is SQVTM and CDR2 is ANQGSEA. This CDR3 has 17 amino acids. The V and J ends lost 0 bases and 2 bases respectively, with 16 bases between them. CDR3 coding DNA: TGCAGCGTTGAAGATCCAGATGGCGGAGTCAACACCGGGGAGCTGTTTTTT. It codes for CSVEDPDGGVNTGELFF.

This clone was detected a few times. The rearrangement uses TRBV6-1 and TRBJ2-7; D may be TRBD2 (6 bases). Trimming took 5 bases from V and 5 from J, leaving 16 bases between them. CDR1 MNHNS and CDR2 SASEGT come from the germline V gene. The length of the CDR3 is 14 residues. CDR3 loop: CASSFGGREDEQYF. The CDR3, as DNA: TGTGCCAGCAGTTTCGGAGGAAGGGAGGACGAGCAGTACTTC.

The rearrangement uses TRBV7-6 and TRBJ2-1; 7 bases map to TRBD1. CDR3 length: 13 residues. J gave up 10 bases and V 2 bases, and 5 bases lay outside the gene matches. Germline CDR1 and CDR2: SGHVS and FNYEAQ. The CDR3 loop is CASSLSTGPEQFF. In DNA, the CDR3 is TGTGCCAGCAGCTTATCGACAGGGCCCGAGCAGTTCTTC.

This chain uses TRBV27 with TRBJ2-4, with D tentatively TRBD1 (6 bases). Germline CDR1 reads MNHEY; CDR2 reads SMNVEV (reference sequence). The CDR3 length is 16 residues. The ends were cut back, 4 bases at V and 1 base at J, with 14 bases in the middle. The CDR3 nucleotides read TGTGCCAGCAGTTCGTCGAGGGGGTGGGCCAAAAACATTCAGTACTTC. It codes for CASSSSRGWAKNIQYF.

The rearrangement uses TRBV5-6 and TRBJ2-7; no definite D call. Germline values: CDR1 SGHDT, CDR2 YYEEEE. This CDR3 has 15 amino acids. V was shortened by 2 bases and J by 5 bases, with 17 bases between the two germline ends. For the CDR3, the DNA is TGTGCCAGCAGCTTTGGTCCCTCAAACACGGACGAGCAGTACTTC. Amino acids: CASSFGPSNTDEQYF.

Here the CDR3 reads CASSFRTASSYEQYF. The CDR3 DNA is TGTGCCAGCAGCTTTAGGACAGCGAGCTCCTACGAGCAGTACTTC. The chain combines TRBV4-2 with TRBJ2-7; weak D call: TRBD1 (6 bases). Trimming removed 5 bases from V and 0 bases from J, with 14 bases in between. CDR1 LGHNA and CDR2 YNFKEQ come from the germline V gene. This CDR3 region has 15 residues.

The CDR3 reads CSVVVSVNTGELFF. As DNA, the CDR3 is TGCAGCGTTGTGGTCAGCGTGAACACCGGGGAGCTGTTTTTT. This sequence joins TRBV29-1 and TRBJ2-2, with no clear D. CDR3 length: 14 residues. The germline V and J ends were trimmed by 4 bases and 1 base, with 10 bases remaining between them. Looked up from germline, CDR1 is SQVTM and CDR2 is ANQGSEA.

This clone was counted only a few times. CDR3 coding DNA: TGTGCCTGGAGTGATCTCGGACAGGAGGGCTCTGGGGCCAACGTCCTGACTTTC. Translated, it gives CAWSDLGQEGSGANVLTF. The chain employs TRBV30 and TRBJ2-6, with D possibly matching TRBD1 (7 bases). The V end lost 1 base, the J end lost 0 bases, and 16 bases lay between the germline ends. Germline CDR1 reads GTSNPN; CDR2 reads SVGIG (reference sequence). This CDR3 comprises 18 residues.

At least ten counts were recorded for this clone. The chain has TRBV7-2 and TRBJ2-2; no definite D call. The V end was cut by 5 bases, the J end by 1 base, with 11 bases between. Germline V gives CDR1 SGHTA, CDR2 FQGNSA. The CDR3 length is 15 residues. The CDR3 DNA sequence: TGTGCCAGCAGCCCCATAGAGGAGAACACCGGGGAGCTGTTTTTT. Translation: CASSPIEENTGELFF.

The chain employs TRBV30 and TRBJ2-7, with 11 positions matching TRBD1. V shed 3 bases, J shed 5 bases, and the junction held 6 bases outside the gene matches. CDR3 length equals 14 residues. The V gene's germline CDR1 is GTSNPN and CDR2 SVGIG (reference sequence). In nucleotides, the CDR3 is TGTGCCTGGAGGAAAGGGGACAGGGGGAACGAGCAGTACTTC. It encodes CAWRKGDRGNEQYF.

The rearrangement joins TRBV14 to TRBJ2-1; D unresolved. Trimming cost V 1 base and J 6 bases, with 16 bases left between them. CDR3 length equals 16 residues. Germline V gives CDR1 SGHDN, CDR2 FVKESK. The chain's CDR3 is CASSQAWVISRNEQFF. DNA of the CDR3: TGTGCCAGCAGCCAAGCATGGGTTATCTCGCGCAATGAGCAGTTCTTC.

Only a few counts were recorded for this clone. The rearrangement joins TRBV29-1 to TRBJ1-2; 8 bases agree with TRBD1. The CDR3 is 14 amino acids. The germline CDR1 and CDR2 sequences are SQVTM and ANQGSEA. The V gene end was trimmed by 3 bases and the J gene end by 5 bases; junction bases not matched to a gene: 8. The CDR3 reads CSVDQGTGTYGYTF. CDR3 bases: TGCAGCGTTGATCAAGGGACAGGAACATATGGCTACACCTTC.

This chain joins TRBV7-8 and TRBJ2-7; D remains ambiguous. The V and J ends lost 2 bases and 1 base respectively, with 12 bases between them. CDR1 and CDR2 (germline): SGHVS, FQNEAQ. The CDR3 is made up of 15 amino acids. The CDR3, as DNA: TGTGCCAGCAGCTTACATAGAGACTCTTCCTACGAGCAGTACTTC. Protein product: CASSLHRDSSYEQYF.